The next 10 T cell receptor beta chains were all read from a single sample in a study of tumor-infiltrating lymphocytes in primary liver carcinoma. The authors took blood RNA from unsorted whole blood and also extracted germline DNA. Using a constant-region primer together with ProtoScript II reverse transcriptase, TCR beta cDNA was made from 500 ng of total RNA. Modified slightly, ARM-PCR produced TCR beta libraries over three nested multiplex PCR rounds. Running around 10 cycles apiece, the first two PCR rounds relied on TRBV1-TRBV30 forward primers together with a C-beta reverse primer. TCRdb re-analysed the multiplex PCR reads in MiXCR, keeping a single row per CDR3 protein. The sample shows 320,000 or so distinct CDR3 sequences, approximately 60% of them seen only once. Material: peripheral blood. These receptors were taken from a middle-aged man with primary liver carcinoma and hepatitis B virus infection.

Worth noting for this clonotype: The junction and the germline gene differ at one end; a read error may be behind it. The CDR3 spells CANSLADTQYF. The CDR3 DNA follows: TGTGCCAACAGTTTAGCAGATACGCAGTATTTT. The rearrangement links TRBV12-3 or TRBV12-4 to TRBJ2-3; the D is unclear. The CDR3 loop spans 11 amino acids.

On this clonotype: This may arise from a read error, as a much more abundant clone is one base away. This chain links TRBV29-1 with TRBJ2-1, with D maybe TRBD2 (7 bases). Germline V lookup: CDR1 SQVTM, CDR2 ANQGSEA. Trimming took 2 bases from V and 9 from J, leaving 20 bases between them. The CDR3 covers 15 residues. CDR3 nucleotide sequence: TGCAGCGTTGAACCGGGGCTAGTGGGAGGGGGTGAGCAGTTCTTC. Translating it yields CSVEPGLVGGGEQFF.

This clonotype was detected only a few times. The chain is built from TRBV28 and TRBJ1-1, with 8 bases aligning to TRBD1. This CDR3 comprises 14 residues. Unmatched junction bases numbered 1, after V lost 4 bases and J lost 0 bases. In germline, CDR1 is MDHEN, CDR2 SYDVKM. The CDR3 bases are TGTGCCAGCAGTTCAGGGGGCCTGAACACTGAAGCTTTCTTT. It yields the protein CASSSGGLNTEAFF.

As concerns this clonotype: This could be a read error, since a much larger clone is one nucleotide away. This rearrangement joins TRBV12-5 to TRBJ1-5; 7 nucleotides align to TRBD1. Germline CDR1 reads LGHNT; CDR2 reads FRNRAP. CDR3 length: 13 residues. CDR3 DNA: TGTACTAGCCGAGACAGGGACGATCAGCCCCAGCATTTT. It codes for CTSRDRDDQPQHF.

In its sample, this clonotype was seen a few times. A much larger clone lies one base from this, so it may be a read error. The V call is TRBV29-1, the J call TRBJ2-5; 9 nucleotides agree with TRBD1. Germline CDR1 is SQVTM and CDR2 is ANQGSEA. CDR3 length equals 12 residues. CDR3 protein: CSGDRVGETQHF. The CDR3 DNA reads as TGCAGCGGGGACAGGGTAGGGGAGACCCAGCACTTC.

CDR3 bases: TGTGCCTGCACCTGGGAGGGGTCGGGGGAAACCGGGGAGCTGTTTTTT. It is translated as CACTWEGSGETGELFF. The J gene is TRBJ2-2, the V gene TRBV28; TRBD2 aligns across 7 bases. With V trimmed by 11 bases and J by 5 bases, 17 bases remained unmatched. Germline-derived CDR1 and CDR2 are MDHEN and SYDVKM. CDR3 length equals 16 residues.

As to this clonotype: Sequence at one end of the junction differs from germline and may be a read error. J is TRBJ2-7 and V is TRBV6-1; the D call may be TRBD1 or TRBD2 (5 bases each). The CDR3 loop spans 13 amino acids. The germline gives CDR1 MNHNS, CDR2 SASEGT. Here the CDR3 DNA reads TGTGCCAGCAGTAGGACGGACTTGGGGGAGCAGCACTTC. Translation gives CASSRTDLGEQHF.

Notes on this clonotype: At one boundary the junction diverges from the germline segment, which might be a read error. This chain connects TRBV11-2 to TRBJ1-1, with unresolved D. The germline V gene encodes CDR1 SGHAT and CDR2 FQNNGV. This CDR3 has 15 residues. The CDR3 DNA reads TGTGCCACCAGCCAGGTGGGGAGCCGAACCACTGAAGCTTTCTTT. Translating it yields CATSQVGSRTTEAFF.

Within the sample, this clonotype is medium-sized. The chain recombines TRBV11-2 with TRBJ2-2; no clear D gene. CDR3 length: 14 residues. V shed 1 base and J shed 6 bases, with 9 bases lying between them. Germline values: CDR1 SGHAT, CDR2 FQNNGV. The CDR3 bases are TGTGCCAGCAGCTTAGTGAGCGTCGCCGGGGAGCTGTTTTTT. As protein: CASSLVSVAGELFF.

This clonotype was seen only a few times. The V call is TRBV5-1, the J call TRBJ2-2, with 9 bases that match TRBD1. Trimming took 4 bases from V and 3 from J; bases not matched to a gene: 4. The germline gives CDR1 SGHRS, CDR2 YFSETQ. This CDR3 contains 15 residues. The CDR3 nucleotides read TGCGCCAGCAGCCTTAGGACAGGGGACACCGGGGAGCTGTTTTTT. Encoded protein: CASSLRTGDTGELFF.